This T cell receptor beta chain was profiled in a study of T cell responses to AZD1222 COVID-19 vaccine. Whole-study context: Pooled together were second doses at about 4 or about 12 weeks. Broader study findings: Variant regions that are unmutated are reportedly the target of nearly half of spike-specific TCRs. The sample set comprised mostly white British donors with more females, and clonal diversity was possibly underestimated. Only a handful of people who got AZD1222 tested seropositive at baseline.

As for this clone: Its cognate antigen is unknown.

Germline CDR1 SGHNT, CDR2 YYREEE (reference sequence). J lost 3 bases, V lost 0 bases, and 11 bases had no gene match. The CDR3 sequence is 18 residues long. Repertoires were generated with immunoSEQ multiplex PCR, while TCRdb's copy carries only in-frame clones and drops some. The sample lists about 160,000 clones; 85% to 90% were seen once. The genes are TRBV5-4 and TRBJ2-2; 7 bases are shared with TRBD1. The material sequenced was peripheral blood, taken on day 0 of AZD1222 vaccination. This sequence originates from an adult in good health. In nucleotides, the CDR3 is TGTGCCAGCAGCTTGGGTCCCACAGGGGCTATGGACACCGGGGAGCTGTTTTTT. This sequence encodes CASSLGPTGAMDTGELFF.